These 30 T cell receptor beta chains were all obtained from the same sample, sequenced in a study of shared clonotypes between healthy human individuals. CD8 cells regarded as naive lacked CD45RO, were positively chosen for CCR7, and omitted terminally differentiated effector memory CD45RA+ cells. Clones were sequenced by immunoSEQ multiplex PCR, and TCRdb holds only the in-frame ones, with some missing. The table has about 2 million clones, over 85% seen once. Material: naive CD8+ T cells sorted from blood. The receptors stem from a man younger than 35 in good health.

The rearrangement joins TRBV27 to TRBJ1-1, with D uncertain. The CDR3 consists of 13 residues. The V and J ends lost 6 bases and 4 bases respectively, with 12 bases between them. CDR1 and CDR2 (germline): MNHEY, SMNVEV (reference sequence). The CDR3 spells CASSGEGGTEAFF. The CDR3 nucleotides are TGTGCCAGCAGCGGGGAGGGAGGCACTGAAGCTTTCTTT.

This clone was seen once. J is TRBJ2-3 and V is TRBV5-4; D remains ambiguous. Per germline, CDR1 SGHNT and CDR2 YYREEE (reference sequence). Trimming took 5 bases from V and 0 from J, leaving 13 bases between them. The CDR3 has 15 amino acids. The CDR3 sequence is CASRVDVASTDTQYF. The CDR3 DNA reads TGTGCCAGCAGGGTAGATGTGGCTAGCACAGATACGCAGTATTTT.

V is TRBV6-6 and J is TRBJ2-3; perhaps D is TRBD1 or TRBD2 (6 bases each). Germline CDR1 and CDR2: MNHNY and SVGAGI (reference sequence). The CDR3 is 15 amino acids. The germline V and J ends were trimmed by 4 bases and 1 base, with 12 bases remaining between them. The CDR3, as DNA: TGTGCCAGCAGTTTTGCAGGGGAGGGCACAGATACGCAGTATTTT. It encodes CASSFAGEGTDTQYF.

V gene TRBV28 combines with J gene TRBJ1-2; weak D call: TRBD1 (5 bases). The CDR3 contains 14 residues. Trimming removed 2 bases at V and 4 bases at J, with 11 bases between. Per the germline V gene, CDR1 is MDHEN and CDR2 is SYDVKM. The CDR3 region has the DNA TGTGCCAGCAGTTTACTGGGGACTGCCTATGGCTACACCTTC. It codes for CASSLLGTAYGYTF.

The chain employs TRBV5-6 and TRBJ2-3; weak D call: TRBD2 (5 bases). CDR1 and CDR2 from the germline V gene are SGHDT and YYEEEE. The CDR3 has 11 amino acids. V was cut by 7 bases and J by 7 bases, with 10 bases left in between. The CDR3 DNA reads TGTGCCAGCGTAGAGGGTAATACGCAGTATTTT. It specifies CASVEGNTQYF.

This chain joins TRBV13 and TRBJ2-2; no reliable D call. V dropped 5 bases and J dropped 3 bases, with 7 bases sitting between them. The germline CDR1 and CDR2 sequences are PRHDT and FYEKMQ (reference sequence). The CDR3 consists of 13 residues. The CDR3 sequence: CASSAGDTGELFF. CDR3 nucleotide sequence: TGTGCCAGCAGCGCCGGAGACACCGGGGAGCTGTTTTTT.

This clone was seen just once. Within the sample, other DNA sequences also encode this same CDR3. The chain combines TRBV29-1 with TRBJ2-1; 8 bases match TRBD1. The CDR3 is 13 residues long. Losses at the gene ends were 7 bases for V and 0 bases for J; bases not matched to a gene: 2. CDR1 is SQVTM and CDR2 is ANQGSEA in the germline V gene. This CDR3 reads CSGTGSSYNEQFF. CDR3 coding DNA: TGCAGCGGGACAGGGAGCTCCTACAATGAGCAGTTCTTC.

The V and J genes are TRBV5-4 and TRBJ2-1, with a tentative D call TRBD2 (6 bases). Germline values: CDR1 SGHNT, CDR2 YYREEE (reference sequence). The V and J ends lost 6 bases and 9 bases respectively, with 10 bases between them. The CDR3 covers 11 residues. This CDR3 reads CASTAGSEQFF. The CDR3 region has the DNA TGTGCCAGCACCGCCGGGAGTGAGCAGTTCTTC.

V is TRBV28 and J is TRBJ2-7; D unclear. CDR3 length equals 17 residues. Germline CDR1 MDHEN, CDR2 SYDVKM. The V and J ends lost 5 bases and 7 bases respectively, with 27 bases between them. CDR3 DNA: TGTGCCAGCAGTCCCTCCCCGATGGACCCCCCACAGTTGGAGCAGTACTTC. Residues: CASSPSPMDPPQLEQYF.

The chain combines TRBV13 with TRBJ1-1; D remains ambiguous. The CDR3 totals 12 residues. The germline V gene has CDR1 PRHDT and CDR2 FYEKMQ (reference sequence). Trimming removed 4 bases at V and 7 bases at J, with 10 bases between. CDR3 loop: CASSSRGNEAFF. Written as DNA, the CDR3 is TGTGCCAGCAGCTCCCGTGGGAATGAAGCTTTCTTT.

J is TRBJ2-7 and V is TRBV6-5, with TRBD1 matching 9 bases. After removal of 0 bases from V and 6 bases from J, the junction contained 9 bases not matched to a gene. The germline gives CDR1 MNHEY, CDR2 SVGAGI. CDR3 size: 16 residues. CDR3 DNA: TGTGCCAGCAGTTACTCAACGGGACAGGGCCCTGGCGAGCAGTACTTC. This translates into CASSYSTGQGPGEQYF.

This chain links TRBV10-1 with TRBJ1-1; TRBD1 is a possible D gene (5 bases). The germline V gene has CDR1 WNHNN and CDR2 SYGVQD (reference sequence). The CDR3 has 12 amino acids. V lost 7 bases and J lost 11, with 17 bases in between. The CDR3 is CASIVRDGWAFF. DNA for the CDR3: TGCGCCAGCATAGTCCGGGACGGATGGGCTTTCTTT.

V gene TRBV6-5 combines with J gene TRBJ2-3, with D tentatively TRBD1 or TRBD2 (6 bases each). The CDR3 loop spans 14 amino acids. Germline lookup yields CDR1 MNHEY and CDR2 SVGAGI. V shed 9 bases and J shed 4 bases, with 17 bases lying between them. The CDR3 DNA reads as TGTGCCAGTCGCACGGGGGCTGGGGCAGATACGCAGTATTTT. This codes for CASRTGAGADTQYF.

The V gene is TRBV9, the J gene TRBJ2-1; D gene unclear. Germline assignment: CDR1 SGDLS and CDR2 YYNGEE. V was trimmed by 3 bases and J by 0 bases, leaving 7 bases between them. This CDR3 is built from 14 residues. CDR3 in amino acids: CASSAFSSYNEQFF. CDR3 coding DNA: TGTGCCAGCAGCGCGTTTAGCTCCTACAATGAGCAGTTCTTC.

The chain has TRBV5-6 and TRBJ2-7, with D hard to call. The CDR3 runs to 13 residues. V dropped 0 bases and J dropped 3 bases, with 7 bases sitting between them. Looked up from germline, CDR1 is SGHDT and CDR2 is YYEEEE. The CDR3, as DNA: TGTGCCAGCAGCTTGGTTACGGGCTACGAGCAGTACTTC. Translated, it gives CASSLVTGYEQYF.

The chain is built from TRBV27 and TRBJ2-3; D unclear. This CDR3 has 18 amino acids. The germline CDR1 and CDR2 sequences are MNHEY and SMNVEV (reference sequence). Trimming took 5 bases from V and 0 from J, leaving 21 bases between them. The DNA for the CDR3 is TGTGCCAGCAGTCTGGTCCCCTATTCGCTATCTAGCACAGATACGCAGTATTTT. This gives the protein CASSLVPYSLSSTDTQYF.

This sequence joins TRBV4-1 and TRBJ2-3; 7 positions agree with TRBD1. Germline V CDR1 and CDR2: MGHRA, YSYEKL. The junction had 6 bases not matched to a gene; V was cut back by 4 bases and J by 2 bases. This CDR3 is 15 amino acids long. CDR3 loop: CASSRDRVVTDTQYF. In nucleotides, the CDR3 is TGCGCCAGCAGCCGAGACAGGGTTGTCACAGATACGCAGTATTTT.

The V gene is TRBV5-1, the J gene TRBJ2-7; D possibly corresponds to TRBD1 (6 bases). The V gene's germline CDR1 is SGHRS and CDR2 YFSETQ. Trimming cost V 0 bases and J 5 bases, with 24 bases left between them. This CDR3 has 18 amino acids. The CDR3 sequence: CASSLEQGAQYLTDEQYF. The CDR3 nucleotides are TGCGCCAGCAGCTTGGAACAGGGCGCCCAATACCTCACTGACGAGCAGTACTTC.

CDR3 region: CASSPWGRGDNQPQHF. The CDR3 DNA reads as TGTGCCAGCAGCCCCTGGGGGAGGGGAGATAATCAGCCCCAGCATTTT. This chain connects TRBV2 to TRBJ1-5, with a possible D match to TRBD1 (5 bases). Germline-derived CDR1 and CDR2 are SNHLY and FYNNEI. The CDR3 covers 16 residues. Trimming left V 6 bases short and J 4 bases short, with 19 bases between.

This chain links TRBV10-3 with TRBJ2-2; maybe TRBD1 (6 bases). The CDR3 is 16 amino acids. Germline V gene lookup returns CDR1 ENHRY and CDR2 SYGVKD. V lost 5 bases and J lost 4, with 17 bases in between. CDR3 protein: CAISRDRDITTGELFF. In DNA, the CDR3 is TGTGCCATCAGTAGGGACCGGGACATCACCACCGGGGAGCTGTTTTTT.

The chain is built from TRBV2 and TRBJ1-6; weak D call: TRBD1 (6 bases). Trimming shortened V by 5 bases and J by 3 bases, and 20 bases separated the two germline ends. The CDR3 length is 18 residues. Germline assignment: CDR1 SNHLY and CDR2 FYNNEI. CDR3 DNA: TGTGCCAGCAGTCCTGAATACTTTACAGGGAGCTATAATTCACCCCTCCACTTT. Translation: CASSPEYFTGSYNSPLHF.

This chain joins TRBV6-5 and TRBJ1-6, with no clear D. CDR3 size: 14 residues. From germline, CDR1 is MNHEY and CDR2 SVGAGI. The ends were cut back, 4 bases at V and 6 bases at J, with 10 bases in the middle. This CDR3 reads CASSLANSNSPLHF. CDR3 in DNA: TGTGCCAGCAGTTTGGCAAACAGTAATTCACCCCTCCACTTT.

With regard to this clone: This CDR3 is also generated by other DNA sequences in the sample. The V and J genes are TRBV30 and TRBJ2-2; D unresolved. The length of the CDR3 is 12 residues. Between the trimmed V and J ends, which lost 2 bases and 5 bases, there was a span of 6 bases. Germline V gene lookup returns CDR1 GTSNPN and CDR2 SVGIG (reference sequence). The CDR3 here is CAWSLITGELFF. Here the CDR3 DNA reads TGTGCCTGGAGTCTTATTACCGGGGAGCTGTTTTTT.

The chain combines TRBV2 with TRBJ1-2; TRBD1 might be the D (5 bases). Germline-derived CDR1 and CDR2 are SNHLY and FYNNEI. This CDR3 spans 13 amino acids. The ends were cut back, 5 bases at V and 7 bases at J, with 14 bases in the middle. The DNA of the CDR3 is TGTGCCAGCAGTCTTCCAGGGCCGGGTGGCTACACCTTC. Protein sequence: CASSLPGPGGYTF. The whole variable domain, remainder taken from reference TRBV2 and TRBJ1-2, is EPEVTQTPSHQVTQMGQEVILRCVPISNHLYFYWYRQILGQKVEFLVSFYNNEISEKSEIFDDQFSVERPDGSNFTLKIRSTKLEDSAMYFCASSLPGPGGYTFGSGTRLTVV.

This chain joins TRBV5-1 and TRBJ2-3, with TRBD2 matching 12 bases. Losses at the gene ends were 0 bases for V and 5 bases for J; bases not matched to a gene: 4. The germline CDR1 and CDR2 sequences are SGHRS and YFSETQ. There are 16 residues in the CDR3. CDR3 sequence: CASSLAATSGGDTQYF. The CDR3 DNA is TGCGCCAGCAGCTTGGCCGCGACTAGCGGGGGAGATACGCAGTATTTT.

The chain links TRBV5-6 to TRBJ2-7, with 10 nucleotides matching TRBD2. Germline CDR1 reads SGHDT; CDR2 reads YYEEEE. The J segment lost 0 bases and the V segment lost 3 bases, leaving 9 bases of the junction unmatched. The CDR3 sequence is 17 residues long. The CDR3 DNA reads as TGTGCCAGCAGCTCCACTACTAGCGGGACCCGCTCCTACGAGCAGTACTTC. Encoded protein: CASSSTTSGTRSYEQYF. Full variable domain (missing parts from reference TRBV5-6 and TRBJ2-7): DAGVTQSPTHLIKTRGQQVTLRCSPKSGHDTVSWYQQALGQGPQFIFQYYEEEERQRGNFPDRFSGHQFPNYSSELNVNALLLGDSALYLCASSSTTSGTRSYEQYFGPGTRLTVT.

This chain joins TRBV2 and TRBJ1-1, with D possibly being TRBD1 (5 bases). This CDR3 has 14 amino acids. The germline CDR1 and CDR2 sequences are SNHLY and FYNNEI. Trimming took 2 bases from V and 1 from J, leaving 8 bases between them. The CDR3 loop reads CASSELGGNTEAFF. CDR3 nucleotide sequence: TGTGCCAGCAGTGAACTGGGGGGGAACACTGAAGCTTTCTTT.

CDR3 residues: CASSELVTAYEQYF. CDR3 sequence (DNA): TGTGCCAGCAGTGAACTAGTGACAGCCTACGAGCAGTACTTC. The chain carries TRBV2 and TRBJ2-7; D possibly corresponds to TRBD1 (5 bases). CDR1 is SNHLY, CDR2 FYNNEI, per germline. V lost 2 bases, J lost 2 bases, and 10 bases lay in between. This CDR3 spans 14 amino acids.

The chain links TRBV6-5 to TRBJ1-6, with 7 nucleotides matching TRBD1. Germline trimming cut 6 bases from V and 9 bases from J; bases unmatched to any gene: 5. The germline gives CDR1 MNHEY, CDR2 SVGAGI. The CDR3 loop spans 13 amino acids. The CDR3 sequence is CASSIRGGSPLHF. The CDR3 DNA follows: TGTGCCAGCAGCATCAGGGGGGGTTCACCCCTCCACTTT.

The genes are TRBV5-6 and TRBJ1-1; D remains unclear. Germline V CDR1 and CDR2: SGHDT, YYEEEE. The CDR3 totals 14 residues. Trimming left V 3 bases short and J 5 bases short, with 14 bases between. The CDR3 loop reads CASSSDEGWTEAFF. CDR3 nucleotide sequence: TGTGCCAGCAGCTCCGATGAGGGTTGGACTGAAGCTTTCTTT.